This T cell receptor beta chain was captured in a study of T cell responses to AZD1222 COVID-19 vaccine. V lost 3 bases and J lost 9, with 15 bases in between. From germline, CDR1 is MDHEN and CDR2 SYDVKM. This CDR3 has 14 amino acids. Repertoires were generated with immunoSEQ multiplex PCR, while TCRdb's copy carries only in-frame clones and drops some. The table lists 130,000 or so clones, 90% to 95% of them singletons. The sequenced sample was peripheral blood, obtained on day 0 of AZD1222 vaccination. V usage is TRBV28 and J usage is TRBJ1-5; TRBD1 might be the D (5 bases). The source is an adult in good health. CDR3 nucleotide sequence: TGTGCCAGCAGTTTGGGGCAGCTCTGGGGGCCCCAGCATTTT. It specifies CASSLGQLWGPQHF.